This T cell receptor beta chain stems from a study of shared clonotypes between healthy human individuals. On the study more broadly: Two female and a few male donors aged 18 to 49 were enrolled. Broader study findings: Estimated richness was generally greater in naive than memory subsets.

The CDR3 contains 14 residues. V lost 3 bases, J lost 0 bases, and 9 bases lay in between. CDR1 and CDR2 (germline): MDHEN, SYDVKM. Terminally differentiated effector memory CD45RA+ cells were excluded from the naive CD8 cells, which were CD45RO-negative and positively selected for CCR7. This clone is a singleton in its sample. Its specificity is unknown. This sample also contains other DNA sequences that code for the same CDR3. TCRdb keeps only in-frame clones here, not all; method: immunoSEQ multiplex PCR. In the table there are about 2.2 million clones, more than 85% of which are singletons. The receptor's source is a man aged 18-30 years in good health. Some clones in this sample may be carry-over from other donors' samples. The chain links TRBV28 to TRBJ2-7; the D gene is possibly TRBD2 (5 bases). Sequencing input: naive CD8+ T cells from PBMCs. CDR3 amino acids: CASSFPGSSYEQYF. Written as DNA, the CDR3 is TGTGCCAGCAGTTTTCCGGGATCCTCCTACGAGCAGTACTTC. Full variable domain (outside the CDR3, taken from reference TRBV28 and TRBJ2-7): DVKVTQSSRYLVKRTGEKVFLECVQDMDHENMFWYRQDPGLGLRLIYFSYDVKMKEKGDIPEGYSVSREKKERFSLILESASTNQTSMYLCASSFPGSSYEQYFGPGTRLTVT.